The 29 T cell receptor beta chains presented below share a single source sample, sequenced in a study of blood T cell repertoires in COVID-19. This table comes from immunoSEQ multiplex PCR, and its TCRdb copy is limited to in-frame clones, with some not included. The sample has fewer than 250,000 clones; approximately 81% are singletons. Sequenced: peripheral blood. Receptor source: a woman of 80 years or more with acute or convalescent COVID-19.

The chain recombines TRBV5-8 with TRBJ1-4, with D hard to call. Deletions cut 0 bases from V and 7 bases from J, with 7 bases between. CDR1 and CDR2 (germline): SGHTS, YDEGEE. This CDR3 contains 13 residues. The DNA for the CDR3 is TGTGCCAGCAGCTTGGGTGTACTTGAAAAACTGTTTTTT. Protein: CASSLGVLEKLFF. Full variable domain (remainder filled in from reference TRBV5-8 and TRBJ1-4): EAGVTQSPTHLIKTRGQQATLRCSPISGHTSVYWYQQALGLGLQFLLWYDEGEERNRGNFPPRFSGRQFPNYSSELNVNALELEDSALYLCASSLGVLEKLFFGSGTQLSVL.

The rearrangement links TRBV7-2 to TRBJ1-2; tentatively, D is TRBD1 (6 bases). CDR3 length equals 15 residues. V was trimmed by 1 base and J by 1 base, leaving 10 bases between them. Germline values: CDR1 SGHTA, CDR2 FQGNSA. CDR3 loop: CASSLGTAFNYGYTF. Here the CDR3 DNA reads TGTGCCAGCAGCTTAGGGACAGCGTTTAACTATGGCTACACCTTC.

The rearrangement uses TRBV10-3 and TRBJ2-1; 8 bases are a match to TRBD2. Trimming took 3 bases from V and 8 from J; bases not matched to a gene: 6. Germline V gives CDR1 ENHRY, CDR2 SYGVKD. The length of the CDR3 is 14 residues. The CDR3 region is CAISDGAGGHEQFF. CDR3 DNA: TGTGCCATCAGTGATGGGGCGGGGGGCCATGAGCAGTTCTTC.

As regards this clone: This same CDR3 is encoded by further DNA sequences in the sample. This chain joins TRBV4-3 and TRBJ2-2, with TRBD1 matching 8 bases. This CDR3 is 16 amino acids long. The germline gives CDR1 LGHNA, CDR2 YSLEER. J lost 1 base, V lost 0 bases, and 1 base had no gene match. The CDR3: CASSQDTGGNTGELFF. The CDR3 bases are TGCGCCAGCAGCCAAGATACAGGGGGGAACACCGGGGAGCTGTTTTTT.

The gene calls are TRBV4-1 and TRBJ1-5; D is undetermined. The CDR3 spans 13 residues. V was shortened by 4 bases and J by 7 bases, with 11 bases between the two germline ends. Germline CDR1 reads MGHRA; CDR2 reads YSYEKL. As DNA, the CDR3 is TGCGCCAGCAGCCGAGAAATGAGCCAGCCCCAGCATTTT. This sequence encodes CASSREMSQPQHF.

The rearrangement uses TRBV9 and TRBJ2-3; 8 bases line up with TRBD2. The CDR3 contains 20 residues. Germline CDR1 and CDR2: SGDLS and YYNGEE. J was trimmed by 0 bases and V by 0 bases; bases with no gene match: 15. The CDR3 is CASSVERRGVVISSTDTQYF. DNA of the CDR3: TGTGCCAGCAGCGTAGAGAGGCGGGGGGTTGTTATATCTAGCACAGATACGCAGTATTTT.

This chain uses TRBV3-1 (or the pseudogene TRBV3-2) with TRBJ1-4; 8 nucleotides match TRBD1. The CDR3 is made up of 17 amino acids. CDR1 LGHDT and CDR2 YNNKEL come from the germline V gene (reference sequence). With 3 bases clipped from V and 3 bases from J, the junction kept 9 bases outside the gene matches. The CDR3 DNA sequence: TGTGCCAGCAGCCACGCTGGACAGGGACTGCCTAATGAAAAACTGTTTTTT. Amino acids: CASSHAGQGLPNEKLFF.

Only a few counts were recorded for this clone. V gene TRBV5-1 combines with J gene TRBJ2-7; 9 bases match TRBD2. The CDR3 spans 14 residues. Germline assignment: CDR1 SGHRS and CDR2 YFSETQ. Unmatched junction bases numbered 11, after V lost 0 bases and J lost 13 bases. The CDR3 is CASSLGASGGLTYF. Here the CDR3 DNA reads TGCGCCAGCAGCTTGGGTGCGAGCGGGGGGCTTACATACTTC.

The rearrangement uses TRBV5-1 and TRBJ2-7; 10 bases agree with TRBD1. Trimming cost V 3 bases and J 3 bases; bases outside gene matches: 6. Germline values: CDR1 SGHRS, CDR2 YFSETQ. The CDR3 length is 15 residues. The CDR3: CASSWVGQGVYEQYF. The CDR3 bases are TGCGCCAGCAGCTGGGTCGGACAGGGGGTCTACGAGCAGTACTTC.

This clone was recorded a few times. The chain employs TRBV19 and TRBJ1-2; D remains ambiguous. Germline-derived CDR1 and CDR2 are LNHDA and SQIVND (reference sequence). Trimming took 1 base from V and 3 from J, leaving 9 bases between them. The CDR3 sequence is 14 residues long. In nucleotides, the CDR3 is TGTGCCAGTAGTATAGGGTCGAGGGACTATGGCTACACCTTC. Translation: CASSIGSRDYGYTF.

This chain links TRBV7-9 with TRBJ1-1, with TRBD1 identical over 8 bases. CDR3 length: 15 amino acids. CDR1 is SEHNR and CDR2 is FQNEAQ in the germline V gene (reference sequence). Germline trimming cut 0 bases from V and 6 bases from J; bases unmatched to any gene: 6. This CDR3 reads CASSLALTGGPEAFF. CDR3 sequence (DNA): TGTGCCAGCAGCTTAGCCCTAACAGGGGGTCCTGAAGCTTTCTTT.

The chain uses TRBV19 and TRBJ1-4; 9 bases match TRBD1. Germline CDR1 LNHDA, CDR2 SQIVND (reference sequence). The CDR3 is 15 residues long. The ends lost 10 bases at V and 1 base at J; junction bases unmatched: 7. DNA for the CDR3: TGTGCCACCGGACAGGGGATACAAACTAATGAAAAACTGTTTTTT. Its protein is CATGQGIQTNEKLFF.

This clone appeared once. V usage is TRBV3-1 (or the pseudogene TRBV3-2) and J usage is TRBJ1-1; the D is unclear. CDR1 LGHDT and CDR2 YNNKEL come from the germline V gene (reference sequence). This CDR3 spans 14 amino acids. The V end was cut by 4 bases, the J end by 1 base, with 10 bases between. The CDR3 nucleotides read TGTGCCAGCAGCCCCCTGGGAGGGAACACTGAAGCTTTCTTT. It encodes CASSPLGGNTEAFF.

The V call is TRBV7-2, the J call TRBJ2-4, with unresolved D. Per the germline V gene, CDR1 is SGHTA and CDR2 is FQGNSA. The CDR3 has 17 residues. The germline V and J ends were trimmed by 0 bases and 4 bases, with 16 bases remaining between them. CDR3 region: CASSLAFQATDKNIQYF. CDR3 sequence (DNA): TGTGCCAGCAGCTTAGCGTTTCAAGCGACGGATAAAAACATTCAGTACTTC.

The chain recombines TRBV4-1 with TRBJ1-2; D not certain. CDR3 size: 14 residues. The ends were cut back, 1 base at V and 2 bases at J, with 8 bases in the middle. Germline V gives CDR1 MGHRA, CDR2 YSYEKL. The CDR3 DNA follows: TGCGCCAGCAGCCAAGGATGGGAGAACTATGGCTACACCTTC. It codes for CASSQGWENYGYTF.

This chain links TRBV5-4 with TRBJ1-2; 9 bases are a match to TRBD1. The trim removed 0 bases at V and 7 bases at J, leaving 4 bases unmatched. The CDR3 contains 14 residues. Germline V gene lookup returns CDR1 SGHNT and CDR2 YYREEE (reference sequence). The chain's CDR3 is CASSLDRGRAGYTF. In DNA form, the CDR3 reads TGTGCCAGCAGCTTGGACAGGGGGCGAGCTGGCTACACCTTC.

The J gene is TRBJ1-2, the V gene TRBV2, with D possibly TRBD1 on 6 matching bases. The CDR3 has 12 amino acids. Trimming cost V 7 bases and J 4 bases, with 10 bases left between them. Germline loops: CDR1 SNHLY, CDR2 FYNNEI. CDR3 coding DNA: TGTGCCAGCACCCCGGACAGCTATGGCTACACCTTC. This encodes CASTPDSYGYTF.

This clone was picked up one time. J is TRBJ2-3 and V is TRBV7-2; 15 bases are a match to TRBD2. The CDR3 extends over 17 amino acids. Germline V gives CDR1 SGHTA, CDR2 FQGNSA. The J segment lost 5 bases and the V segment lost 3 bases, leaving 6 bases of the junction unmatched. CDR3 amino acids: CASSLGTSGGSLDTQYF. The CDR3 DNA reads as TGTGCCAGCAGCTTGGGGACTAGCGGGGGGTCTCTAGATACGCAGTATTTT.

The V call is TRBV9, the J call TRBJ2-5, with D perhaps matching TRBD2 (6 bases). In germline, CDR1 is SGDLS, CDR2 YYNGEE. The V gene lost 3 bases and the J gene lost 4 bases, with 19 bases spanning the gap. There are 16 residues in the CDR3. Here the CDR3 reads CASSAPWAGTGETQYF. DNA of the CDR3: TGTGCCAGCAGCGCGCCCTGGGCGGGAACGGGAGAGACCCAGTACTTC. Full variable domain (missing parts from reference TRBV9 and TRBJ2-5): DSGVTQTPKHLITATGQRVTLRCSPRSGDLSVYWYQQSLDQGLQFLIQYYNGEERAKGNILERFSAQQFPDLHSELNLSSLELGDSALYFCASSAPWAGTGETQYFGPGTRLLVL.

This clone was observed once. The rearrangement uses TRBV5-6 and TRBJ1-5; D gene uncertain. The CDR3 extends over 15 amino acids. Trimming took off 1 base at V and 2 bases at J, with 10 bases between the two ends. The germline V gene has CDR1 SGHDT and CDR2 YYEEEE. The CDR3 coding sequence is TGTGCCAGCAGCTTGATAAGGCAGGGCAATCAGCCCCAGCATTTT. Translated, it gives CASSLIRQGNQPQHF.

The gene calls are TRBV30 and TRBJ2-2; 10 bases match TRBD1. The V gene end was trimmed by 0 bases and the J gene end by 4 bases; junction bases not matched to a gene: 5. Per germline, CDR1 GTSNPN and CDR2 SVGIG (reference sequence). This CDR3 is 16 amino acids long. CDR3 in amino acids: CAWSVGTGEATGELFF. The CDR3, as DNA: TGTGCCTGGAGTGTAGGGACAGGGGAAGCCACCGGGGAGCTGTTTTTT.

The CDR3 loop is CASSQTGLAGGLRTQYF. CDR3 bases: TGTGCCAGCAGCCAGACGGGACTAGCGGGGGGATTAAGAACGCAGTATTTT. The chain links TRBV4-2 to TRBJ2-3; 15 nucleotides align to TRBD2. V lost 3 bases, J lost 9 bases, and 10 bases stayed unmatched. The length of the CDR3 is 17 residues. Per the germline V gene, CDR1 is LGHNA and CDR2 is YNFKEQ.

The J gene is TRBJ1-6, the V gene TRBV5-4; 9 bases agree with TRBD1. The CDR3 is made up of 15 amino acids. In germline, CDR1 is SGHNT, CDR2 YYREEE (reference sequence). J lost 6 bases, V lost 4 bases, and 5 bases had no gene match. CDR3 bases: TGTGCCAGCAGCACAGGGGACAGGGCTAATTCACCCCTCCACTTT. It specifies CASSTGDRANSPLHF.

V gene TRBV2 combines with J gene TRBJ1-4; 7 positions agree with TRBD1. The germline CDR1 and CDR2 sequences are SNHLY and FYNNEI. The CDR3 is 14 amino acids. V lost 2 bases, J lost 7 bases, and 4 bases stayed unmatched. The CDR3 region has the DNA TGTGCCAGCAGTGAACTAGGGACAGCTGAAAAACTGTTTTTT. Its protein product is CASSELGTAEKLFF. Drawing the rest from reference TRBV2 and TRBJ1-4, the complete variable domain is EPEVTQTPSHQVTQMGQEVILRCVPISNHLYFYWYRQILGQKVEFLVSFYNNEISEKSEIFDDQFSVERPDGSNFTLKIRSTKLEDSAMYFCASSELGTAEKLFFGSGTQLSVL.

The chain is built from TRBV19 and TRBJ1-1; D remains ambiguous. The CDR3 sequence is 12 residues long. V lost 3 bases, J lost 3 bases, and 5 bases lay in between. Germline CDR1 reads LNHDA; CDR2 reads SQIVND (reference sequence). This chain's CDR3 is CASSIYDTEAFF. Written as DNA, the CDR3 is TGTGCCAGTAGTATCTACGACACTGAAGCTTTCTTT.

The chain uses TRBV2 and TRBJ1-2; D possibly corresponds to TRBD1 (6 bases). Germline V gives CDR1 SNHLY, CDR2 FYNNEI. The germline V and J ends were trimmed by 5 bases and 7 bases, with 11 bases remaining between them. This CDR3 contains 12 residues. DNA of the CDR3: TGTGCCAGCAGTCAGGGGTTGGGTGGCTACACCTTC. Its translation: CASSQGLGGYTF.

The chain uses TRBV5-8 and TRBJ1-2, with 7 nucleotides matching TRBD1. Per the germline V gene, CDR1 is SGHTS and CDR2 is YDEGEE. The CDR3 contains 15 residues. The trim removed 5 bases at V and 3 bases at J, leaving 10 bases unmatched. The CDR3 loop is CASRAYRGLDYGYTF. The DNA of the CDR3 is TGTGCCAGCAGGGCGTACAGGGGCCTCGACTATGGCTACACCTTC.

The chain has TRBV2 and TRBJ1-1; tentative D call: TRBD1 (5 bases). Germline CDR1 is SNHLY and CDR2 is FYNNEI. CDR3 size: 14 residues. Trimming removed 6 bases from V and 1 base from J, with 12 bases in between. The CDR3 DNA is TGTGCCAGCAGCGAGACAGTTACGAACACTGAAGCTTTCTTT. Its translation is CASSETVTNTEAFF. Full variable domain (missing parts from reference TRBV2 and TRBJ1-1): EPEVTQTPSHQVTQMGQEVILRCVPISNHLYFYWYRQILGQKVEFLVSFYNNEISEKSEIFDDQFSVERPDGSNFTLKIRSTKLEDSAMYFCASSETVTNTEAFFGQGTRLTVV.

The chain recombines TRBV19 with TRBJ2-7; the D gene is possibly TRBD1 (6 bases). Germline lookup yields CDR1 LNHDA and CDR2 SQIVND (reference sequence). The V gene lost 5 bases and the J gene lost 1 base, with 15 bases spanning the gap. This CDR3 has 15 amino acids. The CDR3 sequence: CASSLGTQLSYEQYF. Here the CDR3 DNA reads TGTGCCAGTAGTCTCGGGACACAGCTATCCTACGAGCAGTACTTC.